This T cell receptor beta chain appears in the sequencing data of a study of OX40 agonist ivuxolimab in advanced cancers. Overall study context: Three patients, one with hepatocellular carcinoma and two with cutaneous melanoma, achieved partial responses.

Study-wide points: Compared with CD4+, CD8+ T cells on average had more expanded clones. Doses of 0.1 to 3.0 mg/kg were accompanied by clonal expansion of CD4+ and CD8+ blood T cells by week 6.

For this clone: Its antigen is undetermined.

TCRdb's copy holds only in-frame clones and misses some; the assay was immunoSEQ multiplex PCR. The sample includes about 58,000 clones, 70% to 80% seen only once; the top ten take 0.95% to 1.5%. The material sequenced was CD4+ or CD8+ T cells sorted from blood, taken in a trial of the OX40 agonist ivuxolimab. This sequence originates from an adult with an advanced solid tumor such as melanoma, head and neck, liver or kidney cancer.

This CDR3 reads CSVMGLASGTDTQYF. Here the CDR3 DNA reads TGCAGCGTGATGGGACTAGCGAGCGGCACAGATACGCAGTATTTT. The chain is built from TRBV29-1 and TRBJ2-3; the match to TRBD2 covers 10 bases. J lost 1 base, V lost 6 bases, and 7 bases had no gene match. Germline V CDR1 and CDR2: SQVTM, ANQGSEA. The CDR3 has 15 amino acids.